This is a list of T cell receptor beta chains from one sample in a study of cytomegalovirus exposure and HLA in healthy donors. Generated by immunoSEQ multiplex PCR, the TCRdb table keeps only in-frame clones and is missing some. The sample lists 150,000 to 200,000 clones, 70% to 80% seen once, with approximately 2% in the top ten. The sequenced sample consisted of PBMCs. These receptors all stem from a woman aged 25 to 39 in good health and CMV-seropositive. Both conserved end residues are part of each CDR3. D genes are given only for firm matches. Expanded clones are given a class, and other clones once, few, many or no size at all.

>TRBJ1-2|TRBV30|.|.
TGTGCCTGTGACACATGGATTCGGAATGTCGACTATGGCTACACCTTC
CACDTWIRNVDYGYTF
>TRBJ2-7|TRBV10-1|.|.
TGCGCCAGCAGCCCCGACTCCCTAGGAGAGCAGTACTTC
CASSPDSLGEQYF
>TRBJ1-3|TRBV5-4|.|TRBD1
TGTGCCAGCAGCCGGGACAGGGCTGGAAACACCATATATTTT
CASSRDRAGNTIYF
>TRBJ2-1|TRBV27|few|TRBD2
TGTGCCGGACTAGCGTTCGCTCCCTACAATGAGCAGTTCTTC
CAGLAFAPYNEQFF
>TRBJ1-2|TRBV7-2|.|TRBD1
TGTGCCAGCAGCTTAGGGACAGGGAACTATGGCTACACCTTC
CASSLGTGNYGYTF
>TRBJ2-3|TRBV5-1|.|.
TGCGCCAGCAGCTTGGATCTAGTTCTCGCAGATACGCAGTATTTT
CASSLDLVLADTQYF
>TRBJ2-1|TRBV27|.|.
TGTGCCAGCAGTTTAATTCGTACCGGGGGCAATGAGCAGTTCTTC
CASSLIRTGGNEQFF
>TRBJ2-3|TRBV27|.|.
TGTGCCAGCAGTCCTAATCGGGGGTTAGGAGATACGCAGTATTTT
CASSPNRGLGDTQYF
>TRBJ2-3|TRBV29-1|.|TRBD1
TGCAGCGTGACAGGGGGCCAAGATACGCAGTATTTT
CSVTGGQDTQYF
>TRBJ1-1|TRBV9|.|.
TGTGCCAGCAGCTCTAAGGGGGGGCAGTCGAACACTGAAGCTTTCTTT
CASSSKGGQSNTEAFF
>TRBJ2-5|TRBV29-1|.|.
TGCAGCGTTGAGAAGCGAACCCAAGAGACCCAGTACTTC
CSVEKRTQETQYF
>TRBJ1-1|TRBV14|.|.
TGTGCCAGCAGCCAAGATTTCAGGGCCACTGAAGCTTTCTTT
CASSQDFRATEAFF
>TRBJ2-6|TRBV5-6|few|.
TGTGCCAGCAGCTTGTTCGGACAGCGCTCTGGGGCCAACGTCCTGACTTTC
CASSLFGQRSGANVLTF
>TRBJ1-2|TRBV27|.|TRBD1
TGTGCCAGCAGTGGAAGGACAGGGGAGGATGGCTACACCTTC
CASSGRTGEDGYTF
>TRBJ2-2|TRBV7-2|.|.
TGTGCCAGCAGCTCTCACCGGACAGACTGGAACACCGGGGAGCTGTTTTTT
CASSSHRTDWNTGELFF
>TRBJ1-2|TRBV7-2|.|TRBD1
TGTGCCAGCAGCTTAGGGGGACAGGGGAGCATCTACACCTTC
CASSLGGQGSIYTF
>TRBJ2-5|TRBV4-1|few|TRBD2
TGCGCCAGCAGCCAACCCGGACTAGCGGGGGAAGAGACCCAGTACTTC
CASSQPGLAGEETQYF
>TRBJ1-2|TRBV28|few|.
TGTGCCAGCAGTGGACAGAATAACTATGGCTACACCTTC
CASSGQNNYGYTF
>TRBJ2-7|TRBV5-1|.|.
TGCGCCAGCAGCTTAAGACAGAGCTACGAGCAGTACTTC
CASSLRQSYEQYF
>TRBJ1-1|TRBV12-5|once|.
TGTGCTAGTGGTCAAAACAGGGTGAACACTGAAGCTTTCTTT
CASGQNRVNTEAFF
>TRBJ1-1|TRBV25-1|.|.
TGTGCCAGCAGTGAATACGGCAGGGAGAACACTGAAGCTTTCTTT
CASSEYGRENTEAFF
>TRBJ1-2|TRBV5-6|once|TRBD1
TGTGCCAGCAGCTTGGTGGCAGGGGGCGGAGGTGGCTACACCTTC
CASSLVAGGGGGYTF
>TRBJ1-5|TRBV7-2|.|.
TGTGCCAGCAGCTTAGATTGGGGGCCTAATCAGCCCCAGCATTTT
CASSLDWGPNQPQHF
>TRBJ1-6|TRBV4-3|.|TRBD1
TGCGCCAGCAACCGGGACAGGGGGTTTGATTCACCCCTCCACTTT
CASNRDRGFDSPLHF
>TRBJ1-4|TRBV30|.|TRBD1
TGTGCCTCCAAACGACAGGGCGATGAAAAACTGTTTTTT
CASKRQGDEKLFF
>TRBJ2-7|TRBV30|.|TRBD2
TGTGCCTGGAACGGGGGGGGGCAAGTCTACGAGCAGTACTTC
CAWNGGGQVYEQYF
>TRBJ2-7|TRBV4-1|few|TRBD1
TGCGCCAGCAGCCAAGATCAGGACAGGGGGCTCTACGAGCAGTACTTC
CASSQDQDRGLYEQYF
>TRBJ1-2|TRBV7-8|.|.
TGTGCCAGCAGCCGTCAGGAGGGGAGTGGCTATGGCTACACCTTC
CASSRQEGSGYGYTF
>TRBJ2-3|TRBV6-5|.|.
TGTGCCAGCAGTTACGCCGACAGCCAGGGGCAGTATTTT
CASSYADSQGQYF
>TRBJ1-2|TRBV9|.|.
TGTGCCAGCAGCTTGTCGACAGATCCTAACTATGGCTACACCTTC
CASSLSTDPNYGYTF
>TRBJ1-1|TRBV29-1|.|.
TGCAGCGGAGTGAACACTGAAGCTTTCTTT
CSGVNTEAFF
>TRBJ2-3|TRBV7-8|.|TRBD2
TGTGCCAGCAGGGAGCGGGAGGGCCAAGATACGCAGTATTTT
CASREREGQDTQYF
>TRBJ1-2|TRBV25-1|.|TRBD1
TGTGCCAGCAGTGAATTTGACAGGGGAGTATACGGCTACACCTTC
CASSEFDRGVYGYTF
>TRBJ1-1|TRBV6-5|.|.
TGTGCCAGCAGTTACTCGAGGCACCTGAACACTGAAGCTTTCTTT
CASSYSRHLNTEAFF
>TRBJ2-7|TRBV5-4|.|.
TGTGCCAGCAGCCCGGTGGTCGGCTACGAGCAGTACTTC
CASSPVVGYEQYF
>TRBJ2-1|TRBV19|few|.
TGTGCCAGTAGTCCCCCCGTGGTAGTAGCGGAGACCTCCTACAATGAGCAGTTCTTC
CASSPPVVVAETSYNEQFF
>TRBJ2-7|TRBV28|.|TRBD1
TGTGCCAGCTCTCGGACAGGAGACTACGAGCAGTACTTC
CASSRTGDYEQYF
>TRBJ2-7|TRBV28|.|TRBD1
TGTGCCAGCAGCCAACGCCCGGGACAGGGGAGCTCCTACGAGCAGTACTTC
CASSQRPGQGSSYEQYF
>TRBJ1-4|TRBV14|.|.
TGTGCCAGCAGCCAAGATCGGGGGGCGCGTGAAAAACTGTTTTTT
CASSQDRGAREKLFF
>TRBJ2-3|TRBV4-1|.|.
TGCGCCAGCAGCCAATTTTTTTACACAGATACGCAGTATTTT
CASSQFFYTDTQYF
>TRBJ1-5|TRBV27|.|.
TGTGCCAGCAGTTCGCGGCGGGGGAATCAGCCCCAGCATTTT
CASSSRRGNQPQHF
>TRBJ1-1|TRBV2|.|.
TGTGCCAGCCGGGATATGAACACTGAAGCTTTCTTT
CASRDMNTEAFF
>TRBJ1-6|TRBV5-6|few|.
TGTGCCAGCAGCTTGGTGGGGGCCTTAGGATCACCCCTCCACTTT
CASSLVGALGSPLHF
>TRBJ1-1|TRBV7-9|.|TRBD1
TGTTCCAGCAGCATTTACGCCGGGACAGGGTTAACTGAAGCTTTCTTT
CSSSIYAGTGLTEAFF
>TRBJ1-1|TRBV28|.|.
TGTGCCAGCAGTCTCCTTCCCGGGACAACGAACACTGAAGCTTTCTTT
CASSLLPGTTNTEAFF
>TRBJ2-7|TRBV4-3|.|TRBD2
TGCGCCAGCAGCCAAGATCGGCTAGCGGGATTTCAATTTTCGGCCGCCCACGAGCAGTACTTC
CASSQDRLAGFQFSAAHEQYF